The source of this T cell receptor beta chain is a study of OX40 agonist ivuxolimab in advanced cancers. Study background: Hepatocellular carcinoma, melanoma, renal cell or head and neck cancer affected the dose-escalation patients.

Method: immunoSEQ multiplex PCR; TCRdb's copy keeps in-frame clones and lacks some. The sample includes around 140,000 clones, 90% of them seen just once. This CDR3 has 14 amino acids. The germline V gene has CDR1 SGHRS and CDR2 YFSETQ. Trimming cost V 4 bases and J 3 bases; bases outside gene matches: 2. Study outcomes and limitations: Expanded clones were, on average, more numerous in CD8+ T cells than in CD4+.

Details on this clone: The antigen remains undetermined.

The source of this sequence is an adult with an advanced solid tumor such as melanoma, head and neck, liver or kidney cancer. The sequences come from CD4+ or CD8+ T cells sorted from blood, collected in a trial of the OX40 agonist ivuxolimab. The chain recombines TRBV5-1 with TRBJ2-5; 11 bases match TRBD2. The CDR3 spells CASSVGLAEETQYF. The CDR3 nucleotides read TGCGCCAGCAGCGTGGGACTAGCGGAAGAGACCCAGTACTTC.